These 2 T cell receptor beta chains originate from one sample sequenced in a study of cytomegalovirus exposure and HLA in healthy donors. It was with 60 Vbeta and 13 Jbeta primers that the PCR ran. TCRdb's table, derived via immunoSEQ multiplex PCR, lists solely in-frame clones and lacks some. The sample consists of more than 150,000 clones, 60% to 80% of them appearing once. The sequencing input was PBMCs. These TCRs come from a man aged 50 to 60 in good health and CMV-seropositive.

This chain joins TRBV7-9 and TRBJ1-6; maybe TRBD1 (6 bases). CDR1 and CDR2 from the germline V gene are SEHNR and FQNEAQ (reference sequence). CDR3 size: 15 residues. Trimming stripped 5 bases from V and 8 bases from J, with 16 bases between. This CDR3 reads CASSPRGGPDSPLHF. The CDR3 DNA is TGTGCCAGCAGCCCGCGGGGGGGGCCGGATTCACCCCTCCACTTT.

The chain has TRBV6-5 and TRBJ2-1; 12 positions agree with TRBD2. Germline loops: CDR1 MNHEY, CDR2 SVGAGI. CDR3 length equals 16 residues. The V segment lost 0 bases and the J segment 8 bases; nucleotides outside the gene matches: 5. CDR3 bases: TGTGCCAGCAGTTACTCGCTAGCGGGGGGGCCGTATGAGCAGTTCTTC. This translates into CASSYSLAGGPYEQFF.